Below, 8 T cell receptor beta chains from the same sample are listed, as sequenced in a study of tumor and adjacent non-tumor tissue in lung cancer. Three rounds of nested PCR, following a modified ARM-PCR protocol, produced the TCRbeta library. TCRdb recomputed calls from the multiplex PCR reads with MiXCR, one row per CDR3 protein. The sample shows under 95,000 distinct CDR3 sequences, roughly three fifths of them seen only once. RNA was extracted from bulk tissue without any cell sorting. The sequenced sample consisted of lung tumor tissue. These receptors came from a man aged 65 to 79 with non-small cell lung cancer.

This chain connects TRBV29-1 to TRBJ2-1; D not certain. The length of the CDR3 is 12 residues. Germline V gene lookup returns CDR1 SQVTM and CDR2 ANQGSEA. V gave up 4 bases and J gave up 16 bases, with 20 bases separating them. CDR3 bases: TGCAGCGTTGGTCGCTCCTACAATGACCAATTCTTC. Its translation: CSVGRSYNDQFF.

About this clonotype: This is likely a read error, given that the CDR3 carries no conserved phenylalanine or tryptophan at its end. The rearrangement uses TRBV10-3 and TRBJ2-5, with D unresolved. The CDR3 runs to 11 residues. CDR1 is ENHRY, CDR2 SYGVKD, per germline. CDR3 sequence: CVISVQETQYL. DNA for the CDR3: TGTGTCATCAGTGTCCAAGAGACCCAGTACTTG.

Of note for this clonotype: This is likely a read error, given that the CDR3 carries no conserved phenylalanine or tryptophan at its end. The chain couples TRBV29-1 to TRBJ2-7; D is possibly TRBD1 (6 bases). This CDR3 has 12 residues. Per germline, CDR1 SQVTM and CDR2 ANQGSEA. V was trimmed by 7 bases and J by 1 base, leaving 11 bases between them. The DNA for the CDR3 is TGCAGCGCCGGGACATATTCCTACGAGCAGTACTTA. Protein sequence: CSAGTYSYEQYL.

This clonotype came up a few times. The V gene is TRBV20-1, the J gene TRBJ2-2; 8 bases agree with TRBD1. With V trimmed by 4 bases and J by 1 base, 2 bases remained unmatched. Germline CDR1 and CDR2: DFQATT and SNEGSKA (reference sequence). There are 14 residues in the CDR3. CDR3 in DNA: TGCAGTGCTATGGGACAGGAGAACACCGGGGAGCTGTTTTTT. Translating it yields CSAMGQENTGELFF.

Regarding this clonotype: Likely a read error: the CDR3 ends without its conserved phenylalanine or tryptophan. The chain joins TRBV13 to TRBJ2-5; TRBD1 is a possible D gene (5 bases). The CDR3 is 14 residues long. Germline CDR1 PRHDT, CDR2 FYEKMQ (reference sequence). For the CDR3, the DNA is TGTGCCAGCAGCTTCTTAAGGGGCCAAGAGATCCAGTACTCG. It codes for CASSFLRGQEIQYS.

This clonotype was detected many times. The chain combines TRBV7-9 with TRBJ1-2, with a weak D call TRBD1 (6 bases). The CDR3 is made up of 14 amino acids. The germline V gene encodes CDR1 SEHNR and CDR2 FQNEAQ (reference sequence). The V and J ends lost 5 bases and 4 bases respectively, with 14 bases between them. In DNA form, the CDR3 reads TGTGCCAGCAGCCAGACTCGGGACACCTATGGCTACACCTTC. It codes for CASSQTRDTYGYTF.

In its sample, this clonotype was seen once. A read error may account for a junction end that differs from germline. The gene calls are TRBV28 and TRBJ2-7; D is undetermined. The CDR3 is 14 amino acids. CDR1 is MDHEN and CDR2 is SYDVKM in the germline V gene. The CDR3 loop reads CTSSLYSLGYEQYF. The DNA of the CDR3 is TGTACCAGCAGTTTATATTCCCTAGGTTACGAGCAGTACTTC.

As regards this clonotype: A much larger clone is a single base away; this may be a read error. This chain joins TRBV7-6 and TRBJ2-7, with 10 bases aligning to TRBD2. The CDR3 is 13 residues long. Germline CDR1 SGHVS, CDR2 FNYEAQ. The CDR3 region is CTSSGGGDYEQYF. The DNA for the CDR3 is TGTACCAGCAGCGGGGGGGGCGACTACGAGCAGTACTTC.